This TCR beta chain emerged from a study of siplizumab effects on memory and regulatory T cells. Points from the study as a whole: Significantly reduced by siplizumab was the cumulative frequency of alloreactive sequences, namely those traceable to unstimulated CD4+ memory cells. Roughly 75-97% of proliferating clones (CD4+ or CD8+) could not be assigned a naive or memory phenotype.

Of note for this clone: Its antigen is undetermined.

Approximately 10^5 TCR templates underwent assay in every sample. Sequencing used immunoSEQ multiplex PCR; TCRdb keeps in-frame clones, though not all of them. This sample has 70,000 or so clones, with roughly 88% found just once. The CDR3 spans 14 residues. Looked up from germline, CDR1 is LNHDA and CDR2 is SQIVND (reference sequence). The V and J ends lost 6 bases and 6 bases respectively, with 15 bases between them. The receptor was derived from a human donor in good health. The chain combines TRBV19 with TRBJ1-5, with D tentatively TRBD1 (6 bases). The sequencing input was Tregs sorted from blood. This CDR3 is CASRGGGVGQPQHF. CDR3 DNA: TGTGCCAGTAGGGGAGGGGGAGTAGGTCAGCCCCAGCATTTT.